This TCR beta chain originates from a study of shared clonotypes between healthy human individuals (dated by TCRdb to 2020 to 2021). As for the study more broadly: The cohort comprised two women and a few men aged 18 to 49 years. To estimate repertoire size and how much clonotype sharing occurs between individuals, the study deeply sequenced the blood TCR repertoires of several healthy adults. Libraries were prepared and TCR repertoires were sequenced by different laboratories using diverse techniques, in order to increase sequencing depth and limit assay-specific biases. Each donor's leukapheresis produced roughly between about 0.8 and 10 billion PBMCs.

Findings and caveats that apply to the study as a whole: Only blood was sampled, and tissue TCR repertoires likely differ from those in blood. Because the study included only a small number of donors, the genetic and exposure-history diversity represented was limited. Pairwise subsampling led to the expectation that sequencing depth would affect the degree of clonotype sharing among donors.

Looking up the germline V gene yields CDR1 ENHRY and CDR2 SYGVKD. Compared with germline, V lacks 6 bases and J lacks 7 bases; bases without a gene match: 8. Spanning cysteine to phenylalanine, the CDR3 consists of 14 amino acids. CDR3 DNA is the only sequence kept; it has 42 bases, read in frame from the first base. Using the deep immunoSEQ assay, multiplex PCR amplified TCR CDR3 regions from genomic DNA. Genomic DNA extracted from each cell subset was distributed evenly over all wells of several immunoSEQ 96-well plates, and each plate served as one replicate. For unsorted PBMC, each replicate PCR was loaded with approximately 320 ng genomic DNA, equivalent to around 30,000 T cell genomes. Unsorted PBMC genomic DNA was sequenced across ten immunoSEQ deep assay plates. The purified libraries were quantified using a Qubit 3.0 fluorometer, sized with a Bioanalyzer 2100, and then quantified again using the KAPA Library Quantification kit. Every immunoSEQ 96-well plate was sequenced on a dedicated single-read 150-cycle Illumina NextSeq 550 flow cell. From the authors' description of their analysis: Because the immunoSEQ output held only junctional sequences and lacked quality scores, the filtering could not match the filtering applied to full-length reads. To assign V/J genes and CDR3, sequences were annotated against IMGT germline references using PyIR, a Python wrapper for IgBLAST v1.9. Reads were filtered out if the reads had weak V/J assignments (E-value above 1e-6), no CDR3, stop codons, out-of-frame junctions, or ambiguous translated residues. V3J clonotypes were defined as sequences sharing an identical inferred V gene, J gene, and CDR3 amino acid sequence. To compute the percentage overlap between repertoires, the number of shared unique clonotypes was divided by the size of the smaller repertoire. Repertoire richness was assessed with RTK rarefaction, the Chao1 estimator, and Recon v2.1 estimates of unobserved clonotypes. TCRdb obtained this table from immuneACCESS and retained in-frame rearrangements with V and J assigned. These tables miss some clones; where compared with another copy, unresolved V genes account for less than half of the shortfall, and the remainder is unexplained. The D gene and trimming were derived from the DNA, and the V and J assignments and clone size from that table. The sample table records about 470,000 clones; 70% to 80% of these occur just once. Of the sample, less than 15% is held by the ten largest clones.

Points on this clone: The specificity of this receptor is unknown. No quality values exist for individual bases; no much larger clone is one base distant.

Healthy HIV-negative adults with no recently reported acute infections or vaccinations were included as donors. Every donor was a Caucasian adult living in Nashville, Tennessee, USA. For unsorted samples, 90 million or so PBMCs were counted, and genomic DNA was extracted using the QIAamp DNA Blood Mini kit. Blood was collected by leukapheresis, and PBMCs were isolated by Ficoll-Histopaque density gradient centrifugation and then cryopreserved in liquid nitrogen vapor phase. The chain employs TRBV10-3 and TRBJ2-2; TRBD1 fits 7 bases in the junction. The TCR originated in a woman aged 40 to 49 in good health. Some clones in this sample may be carry-over from other donors' samples. Sequencing used PBMCs. The DNA sequence reads TGTGCCATCAGCTCGGACAGGTCGGTCGGGGAGCTGTTTTTT. This encodes CAISSDRSVGELFF.